The clone carrying this TCR beta chain has a handful of counts. This specimen comes from a study of shared clonotypes between healthy human individuals. On the study more broadly: A couple of women and a few men aged 18 to 49 made up the donors.

Trimming removed 5 bases at V and 3 bases at J, with 11 bases between. The CDR3 runs to 13 residues. The V gene's germline CDR1 is SGHAT and CDR2 FQDESV (reference sequence). Using roughly 180 ng DNA, approximately 30,000 T cell genomes, the sorted-subset replicate PCRs were run. The method was immunoSEQ multiplex PCR; TCRdb's version includes in-frame clones alone and lacks a portion of them. The repertoire includes millions of clones, roughly 95% of them detected once, and 1.1% sits in the top ten. The naive CD8 subset, CD45RO-negative cells positively selected for CCR7, excluded terminally differentiated effector memory CD45RA+ cells.

This TCR derives from a man aged 18-30 years in good health. The sample taken for sequencing was naive CD8+ T cells sorted from blood. The chain employs TRBV11-1 and TRBJ2-7; no definite D call. The CDR3 sequence: CASSGSTGYEQYF. In DNA form, the CDR3 reads TGTGCCAGCAGCGGAAGCACGGGCTACGAGCAGTACTTC. The full variable domain, in which reference TRBV11-1 and TRBJ2-7 provide the parts outside the CDR3, is EAEVAQSPRYKITEKSQAVAFWCDPISGHATLYWYRQILGQGPELLVQFQDESVVDDSQLPKDRFSAERLKGVDSTLKIQPAELGDSAMYLCASSGSTGYEQYFGPGTRLTVT.